This passage covers 32 T cell receptor beta chains from one sample sequenced in a study of CD8 T cells in Susac syndrome. Reverse transcription of roughly 0.5 to 1 ug RNA was carried out with random hexamers. MiXCR, run by TCRdb on the immunoSEQ multiplex PCR reads, gives a single entry per CDR3 protein. The sample shows around 270,000 distinct CDR3 sequences, over 75% of them seen only once. Specimen: CD8+ T cells from PBMCs. These receptors all come from a human donor with multiple sclerosis.

The chain has TRBV7-3 and TRBJ1-1; a possible D gene is TRBD1 (6 bases). The CDR3 consists of 16 residues. Trimming took off 3 bases at V and 4 bases at J, with 18 bases between the two ends. Germline V gene sequence: CDR1 SGHTA, CDR2 FQGTGA. The CDR3, as DNA: TGTGCCAGCAGCTTGAACAGGGTAAGAGAGAGCACTGAAGCTTTCTTT. This sequence encodes CASSLNRVRESTEAFF.

The chain is built from TRBV5-1 and TRBJ1-4, with 10 bases fitting TRBD1. The junction had 1 base not matched to a gene; V was cut back by 2 bases and J by 6 bases. Germline loops: CDR1 SGHRS, CDR2 YFSETQ. This CDR3 is built from 14 residues. The CDR3 sequence is CASSFGTGDEKLFF. CDR3 coding DNA: TGCGCCAGCAGCTTCGGGACAGGGGATGAAAAACTGTTTTTT.

Here the CDR3 DNA reads TGTGCCAGCAGACCAGCGTCTAGCGCAGGGTTCGATGAGCAGTTCTTC. As protein: CASRPASSAGFDEQFF. The chain employs TRBV12-3 or TRBV12-4 and TRBJ2-1; the D gene is possibly TRBD2 (6 bases). This CDR3 has 16 amino acids. V was pared by 6 bases and J by 8 bases, with 23 bases between.

This clonotype was counted a few times. The chain uses TRBV4-1 and TRBJ1-1; 8 positions agree with TRBD1. Germline CDR1 MGHRA, CDR2 YSYEKL. With V trimmed by 1 base and J by 1 base, 5 bases remained unmatched. The length of the CDR3 is 16 residues. The CDR3 DNA reads TGCGCCAGCAGCCAAGGCTCCGGGACAGGGAACACTGAAGCTTTCTTT. Translating gives CASSQGSGTGNTEAFF.

The CDR3 region is CASSLYLYEQYF. As DNA, the CDR3 is TGTGCCAGCAGCTTGTACCTATACGAGCAGTACTTC. The V gene is TRBV5-6, the J gene TRBJ2-7; D remains unclear. Germline V CDR1 and CDR2: SGHDT, YYEEEE. This CDR3 has 12 amino acids. V was pared by 1 base and J by 4 bases, with 6 bases between.

The genes are TRBV28 and TRBJ2-1; D is uncertain. The CDR3 covers 13 residues. Germline CDR1 is MDHEN and CDR2 is SYDVKM. V lost 3 bases and J 9 bases, leaving 12 bases between the germline ends. This chain's CDR3 is CASSFDPAREQFF. In nucleotides, the CDR3 is TGTGCCAGCAGTTTTGACCCGGCGCGTGAGCAGTTCTTC. The whole variable domain, filled in from reference TRBV28 and TRBJ2-1, reads DVKVTQSSRYLVKRTGEKVFLECVQDMDHENMFWYRQDPGLGLRLIYFSYDVKMKEKGDIPEGYSVSREKKERFSLILESASTNQTSMYLCASSFDPAREQFFGPGTRLTVL.

This clonotype was observed a few times. The chain employs TRBV30 and TRBJ2-2, with unresolved D. Trimming cost V 2 bases and J 1 base, with 2 bases left between them. Germline V gene data show CDR1 as GTSNPN and CDR2 as SVGIG (reference sequence). This CDR3 region has 12 residues. CDR3 sequence reads: CAWSLNTGELFF. For the CDR3, the DNA is TGTGCCTGGAGTTTGAACACCGGGGAGCTGTTTTTT.

The chain uses TRBV12-3 or TRBV12-4 and TRBJ2-2; 14 positions agree with TRBD2. This CDR3 region has 18 residues. V was pared by 5 bases and J by 3 bases, with 8 bases of the junction left unmatched. The CDR3 DNA is TGTGCCAGCAGTCTAGAGGGACTAGCGGGGGCAGACACCGGGGAGCTGTTTTTT. Translated, it gives CASSLEGLAGADTGELFF.

In its sample, this clonotype was seen a few times. This chain uses TRBV6-2 or TRBV6-3 with TRBJ2-1; D unresolved. The germline gives CDR1 MNHEY, CDR2 SVGEGT. V was cut by 3 bases and J by 9 bases, with 12 bases left in between. There are 13 residues in the CDR3. CDR3 in amino acids: CASSYPWGSEQFF. In DNA form, the CDR3 reads TGTGCCAGCAGTTATCCGTGGGGTAGTGAGCAGTTCTTC.

This chain uses TRBV7-6 with TRBJ1-1; TRBD1 is a possible D gene (5 bases). Germline values: CDR1 SGHVS, CDR2 FNYEAQ. The CDR3 has 15 amino acids. With 4 bases removed from V and 1 base from J, the gap between germline ends came to 13 bases. DNA for the CDR3: TGTGCCAGCAGCTCCTCGGAGGGGACGAACACTGAAGCTTTCTTT. It encodes CASSSSEGTNTEAFF.

CDR3: CASSETSGGEYEQYF. The CDR3 DNA sequence: TGTGCCAGCAGCGAGACTAGCGGGGGGGAGTACGAGCAGTACTTC. This chain connects TRBV7-9 to TRBJ2-7; 14 bases align to TRBD2. The germline gives CDR1 SEHNR, CDR2 FQNEAQ (reference sequence). This CDR3 is built from 15 residues. After removal of 5 bases from V and 4 bases from J, the junction contained 4 bases not matched to a gene. Filled out from reference TRBV7-9 and TRBJ2-7, the complete variable domain reads DTGVSQNPRHKITKRGQNVTFRCDPISEHNRLYWYRQTLGQGPEFLTYFQNEAQLEKSRLLSDRFSAERPKGSFSTLEIQRTEQGDSAMYLCASSETSGGEYEQYFGPGTRLTVT.

J is TRBJ2-1 and V is TRBV27, with D maybe TRBD2 (5 bases). This CDR3 is built from 14 residues. Trimming removed 4 bases at V and 3 bases at J, with 10 bases between. Germline lookup yields CDR1 MNHEY and CDR2 SMNVEV (reference sequence). The CDR3 DNA reads TGTGCCAGCAGTTACGGAGGAATCTACAATGAGCAGTTCTTC. This sequence encodes CASSYGGIYNEQFF.

The chain recombines TRBV6-5 with TRBJ2-2; 14 bases fit TRBD2. V dropped 5 bases and J dropped 1; count of bases not matched to a gene: 12. The CDR3 is 20 residues long. Germline V gene data show CDR1 as MNHEY and CDR2 as SVGAGI. CDR3 region: CASSNPGLAGDALNTGELFF. The CDR3 bases are TGTGCCAGCAGTAACCCGGGACTAGCGGGAGACGCCTTGAACACCGGGGAGCTGTTTTTT.

The chain couples TRBV20-1 to TRBJ2-7; no firm D call. Deletions cut 6 bases from V and 1 base from J, with 13 bases between. There are 13 residues in the CDR3. The V gene's germline CDR1 is DFQATT and CDR2 SNEGSKA (reference sequence). Written as DNA, the CDR3 is TGCAGTGCCGGTCTATATCCATCCTACGAGCAGTACTTC. This encodes CSAGLYPSYEQYF.

The chain uses TRBV7-9 and TRBJ2-3, with TRBD1 as a possible D gene (5 bases). CDR1 SEHNR and CDR2 FQNEAQ come from the germline V gene (reference sequence). V shed 2 bases and J shed 2 bases, with 11 bases lying between them. The CDR3 spans 15 residues. CDR3 sequence (DNA): TGTGCCAGCAGCTTACAGGGTGGGAACACAGATACGCAGTATTTT. Protein sequence: CASSLQGGNTDTQYF.

This chain uses TRBV9 with TRBJ2-1; unclear D gene. The germline gives CDR1 SGDLS, CDR2 YYNGEE. CDR3 size: 14 residues. Trimming removed 0 bases at V and 6 bases at J, with 10 bases between. CDR3: CASSVGSRFNEQFF. Written as DNA, the CDR3 is TGTGCCAGCAGCGTAGGTAGCAGATTCAATGAGCAGTTCTTC.

The chain employs TRBV10-3 and TRBJ2-7; 8 bases match TRBD1. Unmatched junction bases numbered 9, after V lost 3 bases and J lost 5 bases. Germline-derived CDR1 and CDR2 are ENHRY and SYGVKD. This CDR3 region has 15 residues. In DNA form, the CDR3 reads TGTGCCATCAGTGATTTTTGGACAGGGATCAACGAGCAGTACTTC. It translates to CAISDFWTGINEQYF.

The chain has TRBV4-3 and TRBJ2-1; the match to TRBD2 covers 10 bases. From germline, CDR1 is LGHNA and CDR2 YSLEER. J was trimmed by 4 bases and V by 0 bases; bases with no gene match: 9. CDR3 length: 18 amino acids. DNA for the CDR3: TGCGCCAGCAGCCAAGATGCTATCGGACTAGCGGAATACAATGAGCAGTTCTTC. Its translation is CASSQDAIGLAEYNEQFF.

The rearrangement joins TRBV20-1 to TRBJ1-1; no clear D. The CDR3 contains 14 residues. Trimming cost V 1 base and J 8 bases, with 17 bases left between them. CDR1 is DFQATT, CDR2 SNEGSKA, per germline (reference sequence). CDR3 in DNA: TGCAGTGCTAGAGGGCGGGGTTCCCTTATGGAAGCTTTCTTT. Protein product: CSARGRGSLMEAFF.

The rearrangement uses TRBV19 and TRBJ2-5; D is possibly TRBD1 or TRBD2 (5 bases each). The V gene lost 7 bases and the J gene lost 4 bases, with 13 bases spanning the gap. The CDR3 loop spans 13 amino acids. CDR1 LNHDA and CDR2 SQIVND come from the germline V gene (reference sequence). CDR3 region: CASNNGAGETQYF. The CDR3 DNA sequence: TGTGCCAGTAACAACGGGGCAGGAGAGACCCAGTACTTC.

V gene TRBV19 combines with J gene TRBJ2-1, with TRBD2 identical over 8 bases. Germline values: CDR1 LNHDA, CDR2 SQIVND (reference sequence). The CDR3 spans 16 residues. After removal of 3 bases from V and 8 bases from J, the junction contained 12 bases not matched to a gene. In DNA, the CDR3 is TGTGCCAGTAGTATCAGAGAGCGGGAGTTATTTGATGAGCAGTTCTTC. The encoded protein is CASSIRERELFDEQFF.

This clonotype appeared once. This chain joins TRBV29-1 and TRBJ2-7; D gene ambiguous. The germline V gene encodes CDR1 SQVTM and CDR2 ANQGSEA. The CDR3 loop spans 11 amino acids. Trimming took off 4 bases at V and 6 bases at J, with 10 bases between the two ends. CDR3 amino acids: CSVGQWGEQYF. The CDR3 DNA reads TGCAGCGTTGGCCAATGGGGCGAGCAGTACTTC.

The chain recombines TRBV7-9 with TRBJ2-4; D perhaps matches TRBD2 (5 bases). CDR3 length: 15 amino acids. Trimming pared 1 base from V and 1 base from J, leaving 8 bases between. CDR1 is SEHNR, CDR2 FQNEAQ, per germline (reference sequence). CDR3 protein: CASSLEGEAKNIQYF. DNA for the CDR3: TGTGCCAGCAGCTTAGAGGGAGAGGCCAAAAACATTCAGTACTTC.

This clonotype appeared a single time. V and J are TRBV20-1 and TRBJ2-7; 14 positions agree with TRBD2. J lost 4 bases, V lost 1 base, and 12 bases had no gene match. The CDR3 totals 18 residues. Germline lookup yields CDR1 DFQATT and CDR2 SNEGSKA (reference sequence). This CDR3 is CSARGFSRLAGGGYEQYF. In DNA, the CDR3 is TGCAGTGCTAGAGGCTTCTCCCGACTAGCGGGAGGGGGGTACGAGCAGTACTTC.

The chain links TRBV16 to TRBJ1-5, with D uncertain. Germline CDR1 is KGHSY and CDR2 is FQNENV. V gave up 0 bases and J gave up 3 bases, with 12 bases separating them. This CDR3 has 16 residues. The DNA of the CDR3 is TGTGCCAGCAGCCAATCGTGGGTGGGGTCCAATCAGCCCCAGCATTTT. Translating gives CASSQSWVGSNQPQHF.

The V call is TRBV7-2, the J call TRBJ2-5; TRBD2 might be the D (5 bases). CDR3 size: 14 residues. The V end lost 1 base, the J end lost 5 bases, and 11 bases lay between the germline ends. CDR1 and CDR2 (germline): SGHTA, FQGNSA. The CDR3 reads CASSLEAGPETQYF. CDR3 nucleotide sequence: TGTGCCAGCAGCTTAGAGGCGGGCCCGGAGACCCAGTACTTC.

V usage is TRBV15 and J usage is TRBJ2-5, with D hard to call. This CDR3 region has 14 residues. Germline V gives CDR1 LNHNV, CDR2 YYDKDF (reference sequence). With 5 bases removed from V and 5 bases from J, the gap between germline ends came to 15 bases. CDR3 DNA sequence: TGTGCCACCAGCTGGAGTCTGTCCGCGGAGACCCAGTACTTC. Translated: CATSWSLSAETQYF.

This chain uses TRBV25-1 with TRBJ1-6; D uncertain. The CDR3 has 14 amino acids. CDR1 is MGHDK, CDR2 SYGVNS, per germline. V lost 1 base to trimming and J lost 9 bases, with 10 bases between them. CDR3 bases: TGTGCCAGCAGTGAATTCGGGCTAGGTTCACCCCTCCACTTT. Residues: CASSEFGLGSPLHF.

The chain uses TRBV28 and TRBJ2-3, with TRBD2 as a possible D gene (6 bases). Germline lookup yields CDR1 MDHEN and CDR2 SYDVKM. V was trimmed by 2 bases and J by 0 bases, leaving 9 bases between them. The CDR3 totals 15 residues. The CDR3 DNA sequence: TGTGCCAGCAGTTTACTCGGGAGTAGCACAGATACGCAGTATTTT. Amino acids: CASSLLGSSTDTQYF.

V is TRBV28 and J is TRBJ2-3; D might be TRBD2 (5 bases). Germline V gene sequence: CDR1 MDHEN, CDR2 SYDVKM. This CDR3 is built from 13 residues. V lost 5 bases to trimming and J lost 3 bases, with 9 bases between them. CDR3 region: CASSRRYTDTQYF. CDR3 DNA: TGTGCCAGCAGTAGGAGGTATACAGATACGCAGTATTTT.

The rearrangement joins TRBV6-1 to TRBJ2-7; the D is unclear. The CDR3 spans 15 residues. V dropped 2 bases and J dropped 3 bases, with 14 bases sitting between them. The germline V gene has CDR1 MNHNS and CDR2 SASEGT. The CDR3 protein is CASSEPGLLGYEQYF. The DNA of the CDR3 is TGTGCCAGCAGTGAACCGGGCCTCCTTGGCTACGAGCAGTACTTC.

This clonotype was picked up one time. V is TRBV7-2 and J is TRBJ2-2; the match to TRBD2 covers 12 bases. Trimming at V came to 4 bases and at J to 6 bases, leaving 6 bases not matched to a gene. Germline CDR1 and CDR2: SGHTA and FQGNSA. CDR3 size: 16 residues. The CDR3 loop reads CASSSTLAGGSGELFF. DNA of the CDR3: TGTGCCAGCAGCTCGACGCTAGCGGGAGGGTCCGGGGAGCTGTTTTTT.